This TCR beta chain was sequenced for a study of shared clonotypes between healthy human individuals (dated by TCRdb to about 2020). Looking at the study overall: The cohort included three men and a couple of women between 18 and 49 years of age. Per donor, three plates each were used for CD4 naive and CD4 memory, two for CD8 naive, and one for CD8 memory. To estimate repertoire size and how much clonotypes are shared between individuals, the study performed deep sequencing of blood TCR repertoires from a few healthy adults. Libraries were prepared and TCR repertoires were sequenced by different laboratories using diverse techniques, in order to increase sequencing depth and limit assay-specific biases. Leukapheresis yielded between about 0.85 and 9.5 billion PBMCs per donor.

CD8 naive samples were obtained by positive selection for CCR7 among CD45RO-negative cells, yielding a CD45RA+CCR7+ population from which TemRA cells were excluded. The donors were healthy, HIV-negative adults who had no recently reported acute infections or vaccinations. All donors were Caucasian adults living in Nashville, Tennessee, USA. After blood collection by leukapheresis, PBMCs were isolated using Ficoll-Histopaque density gradient centrifugation and then cryopreserved in the vapor phase of liquid nitrogen. Analytical flow cytometry was used to check the purity and quantity of each magnetically sorted T cell population. From each sorted fraction, genomic DNA was isolated and quantified by UV absorbance on a Nanodrop 2000c. TCR CDR3 regions were amplified from genomic DNA by multiplex PCR using the deep immunoSEQ assay. Extracted genomic DNA from each cell subset was distributed evenly across all wells of several immunoSEQ 96-well plates, and each plate was treated as a replicate. For sorted subsets, about 200 ng genomic DNA, equal to tens of thousands of T cell genomes, was loaded into each replicate PCR. The purified libraries were quantified using a Qubit 3.0 fluorometer, sized with a Bioanalyzer 2100, and then quantified again using the KAPA Library Quantification kit. Each immunoSEQ 96-well plate was sequenced on its own single-read 150-cycle Illumina NextSeq 550 flow cell. The published analysis was carried out like this. Because the immunoSEQ output included only junctional sequences and no quality scores, the filtering could not be the same as the filtering used for full-length reads. Sequences were annotated with PyIR, a Python wrapper for IgBLAST v1.9, using IMGT germline references to assign V/J genes and CDR3. Reads were filtered out if the reads had weak V/J assignments (E-value above 1e-6), no CDR3, stop codons, out-of-frame junctions, or ambiguous translated residues. V3J clonotypes were defined as sequences sharing the same inferred V gene, J gene, and CDR3 amino acid sequence. Percentage overlap between repertoires was calculated by dividing the number of shared unique clonotypes by the size of the smaller repertoire. Three approaches were used to assess repertoire richness: RTK rarefaction, the Chao1 estimator, and Recon v2.1 estimates of unobserved clonotypes. OLGA was used to compute generation probabilities for all TCRbeta clonotypes that the gDNA method yielded from a handful of donors. TCRdb stores this immuneACCESS table with in-frame sequences only. Part of the clones is absent; in the studies checked, under half of the shortfall reflects unresolved V genes, and no reason is known for the rest. The V and J calls and clone size are taken from that table; D and trimming were inferred from the DNA. Here the sample has roughly 890,000 clones; 85% to 95% occur a single time. The ten largest clones represent less than 25% of the sample.

Comment on this clone: Its recognized antigen is unknown. Base quality data are lacking; no much larger clone is found one base away.

The germline V gene (reference sequence) sets CDR1 to SEHNR and CDR2 to FQNEAQ. The CDR3 goes from the cysteine to the phenylalanine over 13 residues. This entry keeps only the CDR3 DNA: 39 bases, framed from base 1. V and J are truncated by 5 bases and 7 bases respectively, leaving an intervening sequence of 11 bases. Study-wide findings and limitations: Because the study included a small number of donors, the genetic and exposure-history diversity represented was limited. Higher generation probabilities were observed for clonotypes shared by all four sorted-subset donors than for non-shared clonotypes. Only blood was sampled, and tissue TCR repertoires likely differ from those in blood. Around 5% of naive CD4, roughly 3.6% of naive CD8, about 2.4% of memory CD4, and 0.35% to 0.5% of memory CD8 clonotypes were shared across several donors. Pairwise subsampling indicated that sequencing depth was expected to affect the degree of clonotype sharing among donors. Even with the large sequencing depth, rarefaction of the sorted-subset datasets indicated that sequencing was incomplete. Larger estimated clonotype richness was generally found for naive subsets than for memory subsets.

Sequenced: naive CD8+ T cells sorted from blood. In light of the paper, this sample's cell subset or site label describes: CD45RA+CCR7+. This chain is built from TRBV7-9 and TRBJ2-2; the D gene lacks a confident call. This TCR derives from a man aged 25-45 years in good health. The DNA is TGTGCCAGCAGCCCGTTTAGAGTCGGGGAGCTGTTTTTT. It is translated as CASSPFRVGELFF.